This T cell receptor (beta chain) was recovered during a study of T cell changes during pregnancy in multiple sclerosis. Profiled with immunoSEQ multiplex PCR; TCRdb holds only in-frame clones, not every one. The data show about 13,000 clones, under 90% seen once. This clone was recorded only once. The CDR3 loop spans 15 amino acids. From germline, CDR1 is SGDLS and CDR2 YYNGEE. V dropped 0 bases and J dropped 4; count of bases not matched to a gene: 3. This sequence joins TRBV9 and TRBJ2-1; 8 positions agree with TRBD2. This sequence was found in a female donor in good health, enrolled as a control in a pregnancy study. This specimen was CD8+ T cells from peripheral blood mononuclear cells, taken after pregnancy. CDR3 in amino acids: CASSVASGPYNEQFF. DNA of the CDR3: TGTGCCAGCAGCGTAGCTAGCGGGCCTTACAATGAGCAGTTCTTC. Based on the CDR3 plus reference TRBV9 and TRBJ2-1, the full variable domain is DSGVTQTPKHLITATGQRVTLRCSPRSGDLSVYWYQQSLDQGLQFLIQYYNGEERAKGNILERFSAQQFPDLHSELNLSSLELGDSALYFCASSVASGPYNEQFFGPGTRLTVL.